This record concerns one T cell receptor (beta chain) sequence. Its antigen is still unknown. The source of the sample is a study of PD-1 blockade in mismatch repair-deficient tumors. Overall study: All were previously treated, progressing patients with 12 mismatch repair-deficient cancer types.

Time point reported: roughly ten-day in vitro stimulation with candidate neoantigen peptide 3. The germline gives CDR1 MRHNA, CDR2 SNTAGT. V was pared by 3 bases and J by 7 bases, with 9 bases between. The CDR3 runs 13 residues. Generated by immunoSEQ multiplex PCR, the TCRdb table keeps only in-frame clones and is missing some. Of about 9,500 clones listed, 85% to 95% are singletons. The specimen was cells cultured in vitro, collected from a patient treated with pembrolizumab. The TCR originated in an adult with mismatch repair-deficient cancer. This sequence joins TRBV6-4 and TRBJ2-2; D unclear. The CDR3 sequence is CASSEGSIGELFF. The CDR3 DNA is TGTGCCAGCAGTGAGGGTAGCATCGGGGAGCTGTTTTTT.